The source of this T cell receptor (beta chain) is a study of control samples from healthy donors and cancer patients. Data came from immunoSEQ multiplex PCR; TCRdb stores just in-frame clones and leaves some out. Of tens of thousands of clones listed, less than 95% are singletons. Germline V lookup: CDR1 ENHRY, CDR2 SYGVKD. The CDR3 is 17 amino acids. Trimming removed 2 bases at V and 8 bases at J, with 22 bases between. The receptor's source is a man aged 25 to 45 with colorectal cancer. The source material was PBMCs. This sequence joins TRBV10-3 and TRBJ2-1, with D hard to call. The CDR3 bases are TGTGCCATCAGTGAGCCTATAGGGCCTAACTGGATGCATGAGCAGTTCTTC. Amino acid sequence: CAISEPIGPNWMHEQFF.